This TCR beta chain is from a study of blood T cell repertoires in COVID-19 (TCRdb year 2020). As for the study more broadly: The collaborator samples originated in the United States, Italy and Spain and spanned the acute and convalescent phases of COVID-19. The prospective study material was composed of cDNA or gDNA derived from T cells, B-cell-depleted T cells, or PBMCs. Deeply sampled blood TCRbeta repertoires from subjects exposed to, actively infected with, or recovered from COVID-19 were included in the dataset. The repertoires were made available in a free public database intended to serve as a resource for research on the immune response to SARS-CoV-2. Samples came from the ongoing ImmuneRACE study (first 160 participants) plus 1,254 subjects from 6 global collaborators. A de-identified subject ID, COVID-19 status, age in years and sex were almost always included in the sample metadata. Where available, HLA class I and class II types were obtained from metadata supplied by the sample provider rather than from assay-based typing. General study outcomes and caveats: How much clinical and demographic metadata was included differed by source and by participant, and the metadata was provided uncurated.

Each collaborating institution followed its own protocols to collect whole blood in K2EDTA tubes. For TCRbeta analysis, collaborator samples were shipped as frozen whole blood, as isolated PBMCs, or as DNA extracted from either sample type. TCRbeta CDR3 regions were amplified from genomic DNA by means of the immunoSEQ Assay, a bias-controlled multiplex PCR. The original pipeline was this. Within the assay, amplification of reference gene primers was used to estimate how many nucleated cells each sample contained. Sequence reads were collapsed and filtered to measure the absolute abundance of every unique TCRbeta CDR3 rearrangement. For each sample, productive Simpson clonality was calculated as the square root of Simpson's diversity index across productive rearrangements. TCRdb provides this immuneACCESS table in a form limited to in-frame rearrangements. Some clones are lacking; in checked studies, under half of them reflect an unresolved V gene, and why the rest are absent is not known. The V and J calls and the clone size are those of that table, but D and trimming were determined from the DNA. The table for this sample lists 340,000 or so clones; 65% to 85% of them were counted only once. The ten largest account for around 3% of the sample.

Taken from cysteine to phenylalanine, the CDR3 has 16 residues. Of the read, only the CDR3 DNA is kept; its 48 bases are in frame from base 1. The germline V gene yields SGHDN for CDR1 and FVKESK for CDR2. Compared with germline, V lacks 1 base and J lacks 3 bases; bases without a gene match: 7. In its sample, this clone was seen many times. Its antigen specificity is not known. There are no base qualities to consult, and no much larger clone falls within one base. The rearrangement joined TRBV14 to TRBJ2-3, and 7 junctional nucleotides match TRBD1. The source of this sequence is a man aged 30 to 45 with active or convalescent COVID-19. Sequenced sample: peripheral blood. The DNA sequence follows: TGTGCCAGCAGCCAAGGGGGACAGACTTTAACAGATACGCAGTATTTT. It specifies CASSQGGQTLTDTQYF.